Below, 8 T cell receptor beta chains from the same sample are listed, as sequenced in a study of blood T cell repertoires in COVID-19. TCRdb's table, derived via immunoSEQ multiplex PCR, lists solely in-frame clones and lacks some. The sample has roughly 230,000 clones; just under 85% are singletons. Specimen: peripheral blood. These receptors were obtained from a woman in her sixties or seventies with active or convalescent COVID-19.

The J gene is TRBJ1-6, the V gene TRBV28, with a weak D call TRBD1 (6 bases). This CDR3 comprises 15 residues. V lost 2 bases to trimming and J lost 10 bases, with 15 bases between them. Per germline, CDR1 MDHEN and CDR2 SYDVKM. The CDR3 loop is CASSLTHRVESPLHF. The CDR3 DNA sequence: TGTGCCAGCAGTTTAACCCACAGGGTGGAATCACCCCTCCACTTT. Complete variable domain (other parts from reference TRBV28 and TRBJ1-6): DVKVTQSSRYLVKRTGEKVFLECVQDMDHENMFWYRQDPGLGLRLIYFSYDVKMKEKGDIPEGYSVSREKKERFSLILESASTNQTSMYLCASSLTHRVESPLHFGNGTRLTVT.

The rearrangement joins TRBV2 to TRBJ2-2, with 7 bases matching TRBD1. The CDR3 runs 14 residues. V gave up 4 bases and J gave up 7 bases; unmatched junction bases: 6. In germline, CDR1 is SNHLY, CDR2 FYNNEI. The CDR3 sequence: CASSADRAIGELFF. The CDR3 nucleotides read TGTGCCAGCAGTGCCGACAGGGCGATCGGGGAGCTGTTTTTT.

The gene calls are TRBV11-3 and TRBJ2-1; D perhaps matches TRBD1 (5 bases). The CDR3 is made up of 13 amino acids. Germline V gives CDR1 SGHNT, CDR2 YENEEA. V lost 6 bases, J lost 3 bases, and 9 bases lay in between. The chain's CDR3 is CASSRQGYNEQFF. The CDR3 DNA reads as TGTGCCAGCAGTCGTCAGGGCTACAATGAGCAGTTCTTC.

This chain uses TRBV10-2 with TRBJ1-2; D perhaps matches TRBD1 (6 bases). Germline V gene lookup returns CDR1 WSHSY and CDR2 SAAADI. The CDR3 spans 12 residues. V was cut by 10 bases and J by 3 bases, with 12 bases left in between. The CDR3 protein is CAIRGGDYGYTF. The CDR3 coding sequence is TGCGCCATTAGGGGGGGAGACTATGGCTACACCTTC.

The rearrangement links TRBV6-1 to TRBJ2-1, with 10 bases matching TRBD2. CDR3 size: 15 residues. V shed 3 bases, J shed 8 bases, and the junction held 7 bases outside the gene matches. Per germline, CDR1 MNHNS and CDR2 SASEGT. Here the CDR3 DNA reads TGTGCCAGCAGTGACAGCGGGGGGGCTAGTCATGAGCAGTTCTTC. This sequence encodes CASSDSGGASHEQFF.

The chain employs TRBV7-6 and TRBJ2-7, with TRBD2 matching over 7 bases. Germline assignment: CDR1 SGHVS and CDR2 FNYEAQ. V was pared by 5 bases and J by 6 bases, with 13 bases of the junction left unmatched. The CDR3 is 15 amino acids. The CDR3 protein is CASSAHQTGGGEQYF. CDR3 DNA sequence: TGTGCCAGCAGCGCACATCAAACGGGGGGAGGCGAGCAGTACTTC.

The chain carries TRBV5-4 and TRBJ2-7; 11 bases are a match to TRBD1. The CDR3 has 14 residues. Germline trimming cut 4 bases from V and 7 bases from J; bases unmatched to any gene: 7. The germline CDR1 and CDR2 sequences are SGHNT and YYREEE (reference sequence). This chain's CDR3 is CASSKGTGGREQYF. Written as DNA, the CDR3 is TGTGCCAGCAGCAAAGGGACAGGGGGAAGGGAGCAGTACTTC.

In its sample, this clone was seen once. This sequence joins TRBV24-1 and TRBJ2-4; 7 bases align to TRBD1. Germline V gene lookup returns CDR1 KGHDR and CDR2 SFDVKD. The ends lost 7 bases at V and 4 bases at J; junction bases unmatched: 3. There are 13 residues in the CDR3. CDR3 in amino acids: CATSPGQKNIQYF. Written as DNA, the CDR3 is TGTGCCACCAGCCCGGGACAGAAAAACATTCAGTACTTC.